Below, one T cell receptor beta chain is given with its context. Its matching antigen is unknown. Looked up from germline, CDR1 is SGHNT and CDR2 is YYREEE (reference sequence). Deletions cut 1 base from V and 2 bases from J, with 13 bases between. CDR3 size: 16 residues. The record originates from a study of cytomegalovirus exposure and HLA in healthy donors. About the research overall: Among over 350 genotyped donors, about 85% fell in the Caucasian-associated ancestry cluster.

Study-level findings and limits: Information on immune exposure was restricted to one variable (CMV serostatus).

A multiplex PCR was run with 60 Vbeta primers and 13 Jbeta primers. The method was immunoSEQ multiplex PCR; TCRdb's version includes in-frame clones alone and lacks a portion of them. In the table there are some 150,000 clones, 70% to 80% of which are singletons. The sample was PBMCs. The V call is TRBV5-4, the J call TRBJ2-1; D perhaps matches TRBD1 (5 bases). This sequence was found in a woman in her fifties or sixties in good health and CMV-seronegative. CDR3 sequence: CASSLSLQVTYNEQFF. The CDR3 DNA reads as TGTGCCAGCAGCTTGAGCCTACAGGTCACCTACAATGAGCAGTTCTTC.